This passage covers 10 T cell receptor beta chains from one sample sequenced in a study of early T cells in non-severe SARS-CoV-2 infection. TCRdb used MiXCR to reprocess the 5' RACE reads, holding one entry per CDR3 protein. The repertoire holds about 77,000 distinct CDR3 sequences, with about a sixth as singletons. Sequencing used whole blood. All receptors derive from an adult who was a healthcare worker with PCR-confirmed SARS-CoV-2 infection or an uninfected control (not recorded which).

The J gene is TRBJ2-2, the V gene TRBV19; D may be TRBD1 (6 bases). Germline V CDR1 and CDR2: LNHDA, SQIVND (reference sequence). The CDR3 contains 14 residues. V dropped 10 bases and J dropped 3 bases, with 15 bases sitting between them. The CDR3 DNA reads as TGTGCCACCCAGTGGGGACAAGACACCGGGGAGCTGTTTTTT. This encodes CATQWGQDTGELFF.

This clonotype was seen a handful of times. V is TRBV11-1 and J is TRBJ2-3, with D perhaps TRBD2 (6 bases). V was pared by 7 bases and J by 1 base, with 21 bases between. The CDR3 consists of 17 residues. Germline-derived CDR1 and CDR2 are SGHAT and FQDESV (reference sequence). The CDR3 region has the DNA TGTGCCAGCAAGCTTAGCTGGGGGGTACTAGGCACAGATACGCAGTATTTT. It specifies CASKLSWGVLGTDTQYF.

The chain has TRBV30 and TRBJ1-5, with D possibly matching TRBD1 (5 bases). V lost 2 bases and J lost 2, with 16 bases in between. The CDR3 covers 16 residues. Germline lookup yields CDR1 GTSNPN and CDR2 SVGIG (reference sequence). The CDR3 is CAWSPGGGYGNQPQHF. The CDR3 DNA follows: TGTGCCTGGAGTCCGGGGGGAGGGTACGGCAATCAGCCCCAGCATTTT.

Many counts were recorded for this clonotype. This rearrangement joins TRBV18 to TRBJ2-1; 7 bases are a match to TRBD1. Per the germline V gene, CDR1 is KGHSH and CDR2 is LQKENI. Unmatched junction bases numbered 16, after V lost 3 bases and J lost 2 bases. This CDR3 is 19 amino acids long. The CDR3 coding sequence is TGTGCCAGCTCACCCCAGGGTGGCTTGGGGACAGCAACCTACAATGAGCAGTTCTTC. It is translated as CASSPQGGLGTATYNEQFF. The full variable domain, rest sourced from reference TRBV18 and TRBJ2-1, is NAGVMQNPRHLVRRRGQEARLRCSPMKGHSHVYWYRQLPEEGLKFMVYLQKENIIDESGMPKERFSAEFPKEGPSILRIQQVVRGDSAAYFCASSPQGGLGTATYNEQFFGPGTRLTVL.

The genes are TRBV6-1 and TRBJ2-1; 9 nucleotides align to TRBD2. Germline CDR1 is MNHNS and CDR2 is SASEGT. The CDR3 consists of 16 residues. V gave up 6 bases and J gave up 5 bases; unmatched junction bases: 11. The CDR3, as DNA: TGTGCCAGCAGCTACGTAGCGGGGGTGGGGCACAATGAGCAGTTCTTC. It translates to CASSYVAGVGHNEQFF.

This chain uses TRBV5-6 with TRBJ2-1; TRBD2 matches 12 bases. Germline V gene lookup returns CDR1 SGHDT and CDR2 YYEEEE. The J segment lost 4 bases and the V segment lost 5 bases, leaving 4 bases of the junction unmatched. The CDR3 spans 15 residues. In DNA, the CDR3 is TGTGCCAGCAGATTAGGACTAGCGGGGTACAATGAGCAGTTCTTC. Protein product: CASRLGLAGYNEQFF.

The rearrangement joins TRBV6-2 or TRBV6-3 to TRBJ2-2; 7 bases are a match to TRBD2. Germline V lookup: CDR1 MNHEY, CDR2 SVGEGT. The junction had 1 base not matched to a gene; V was cut back by 4 bases and J by 5 bases. The length of the CDR3 is 13 residues. The CDR3 coding sequence is TGTGCCAGCAGTTTCGGGAGGACCGGGGAGCTGTTTTTT. Encoded protein: CASSFGRTGELFF.

J is TRBJ2-3 and V is TRBV29-1, with unresolved D. Looked up from germline, CDR1 is SQVTM and CDR2 is ANQGSEA. Trimming left V 3 bases short and J 5 bases short, with 6 bases between. The CDR3 length is 11 residues. CDR3 region: CSVDFQDTQYF. The CDR3 bases are TGCAGCGTTGACTTCCAAGATACGCAGTATTTT.

The rearrangement joins TRBV11-3 to TRBJ2-3; D might be TRBD2 (5 bases). This CDR3 has 13 amino acids. Germline assignment: CDR1 SGHNT and CDR2 YENEEA. The germline V and J ends were trimmed by 3 bases and 2 bases, with 6 bases remaining between them. CDR3 coding DNA: TGTGCCAGCAGCTTGGGAGACACAGATACGCAGTATTTT. Its translation is CASSLGDTDTQYF.

This clonotype has more than one count but fewer than ten. The genes are TRBV5-1 and TRBJ2-1; a weak D match, TRBD2 (7 bases). The ends were cut back, 3 bases at V and 0 bases at J, with 22 bases in the middle. Germline CDR1 SGHRS, CDR2 YFSETQ. This CDR3 spans 19 amino acids. Written as DNA, the CDR3 is TGCGCCAGCAGCTCCGGGGGGCAGGCCGGTACTACCTCCTACAATGAGCAGTTCTTC. Translation gives CASSSGGQAGTTSYNEQFF.